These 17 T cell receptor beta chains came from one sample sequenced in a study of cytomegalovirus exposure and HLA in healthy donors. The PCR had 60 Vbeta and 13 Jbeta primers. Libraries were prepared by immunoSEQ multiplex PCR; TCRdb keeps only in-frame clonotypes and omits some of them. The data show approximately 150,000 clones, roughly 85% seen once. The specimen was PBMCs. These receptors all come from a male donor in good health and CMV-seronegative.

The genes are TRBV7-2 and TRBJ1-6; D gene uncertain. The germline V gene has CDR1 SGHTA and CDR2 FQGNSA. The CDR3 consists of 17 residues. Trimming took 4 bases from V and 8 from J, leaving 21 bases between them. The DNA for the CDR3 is TGTGCCAGCAGCTCTTCTACGGTCTACTCAGGCGATTCACCCCTCCACTTT. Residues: CASSSSTVYSGDSPLHF.

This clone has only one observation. Written as DNA, the CDR3 is TGCGCCAGCAGCCTGGCGCCGTCAGGGGGCAAGTACTTC. Its protein product is CASSLAPSGGKYF. The rearrangement uses TRBV5-1 and TRBJ2-7; TRBD1 aligns across 8 bases. After removal of 4 bases from V and 11 bases from J, the junction contained 11 bases not matched to a gene. The CDR3 covers 13 residues. Germline CDR1 reads SGHRS; CDR2 reads YFSETQ.

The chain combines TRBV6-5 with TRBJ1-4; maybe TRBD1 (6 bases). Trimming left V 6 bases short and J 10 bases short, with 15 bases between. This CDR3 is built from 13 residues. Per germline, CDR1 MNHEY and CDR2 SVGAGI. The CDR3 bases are TGTGCCAGCAGCATGATCAGGGGTGGAAAACTGTTTTTT. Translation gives CASSMIRGGKLFF.

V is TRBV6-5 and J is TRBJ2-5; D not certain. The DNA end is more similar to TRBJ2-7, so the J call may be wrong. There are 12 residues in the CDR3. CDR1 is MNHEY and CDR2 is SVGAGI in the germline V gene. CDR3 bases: TGTGCCAGCAGTACCCCGATCCACGAGCAGTACTTC. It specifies CASSTPIHEQYF.

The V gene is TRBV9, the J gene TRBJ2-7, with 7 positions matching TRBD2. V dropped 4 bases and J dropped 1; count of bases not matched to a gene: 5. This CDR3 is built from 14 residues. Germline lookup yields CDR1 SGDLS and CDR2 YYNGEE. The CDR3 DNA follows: TGTGCCAGCAGCCCGGGACTAAATTCCTACGAGCAGTACTTC. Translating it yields CASSPGLNSYEQYF.

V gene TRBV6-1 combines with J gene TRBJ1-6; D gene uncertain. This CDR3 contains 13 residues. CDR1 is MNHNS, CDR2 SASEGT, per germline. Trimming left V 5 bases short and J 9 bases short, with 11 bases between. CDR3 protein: CASSLHMASPLHF. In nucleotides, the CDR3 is TGTGCCAGCAGTTTACACATGGCTTCACCCCTCCACTTT.

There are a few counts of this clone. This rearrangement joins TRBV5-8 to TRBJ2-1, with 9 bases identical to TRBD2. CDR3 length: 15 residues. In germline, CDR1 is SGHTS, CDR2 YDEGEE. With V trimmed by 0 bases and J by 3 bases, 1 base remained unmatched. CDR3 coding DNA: TGTGCCAGCAGCTTGGGGACTAGCGTCTACAATGAGCAGTTCTTC. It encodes CASSLGTSVYNEQFF.

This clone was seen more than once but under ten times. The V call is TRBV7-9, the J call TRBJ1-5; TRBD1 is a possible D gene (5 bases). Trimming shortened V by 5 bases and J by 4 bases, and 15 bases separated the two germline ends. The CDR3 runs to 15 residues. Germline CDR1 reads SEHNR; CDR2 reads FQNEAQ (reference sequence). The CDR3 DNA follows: TGTGCCAGCAGCCCGGGGGACTCGGGGAATCAGCCCCAGCATTTT. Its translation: CASSPGDSGNQPQHF.

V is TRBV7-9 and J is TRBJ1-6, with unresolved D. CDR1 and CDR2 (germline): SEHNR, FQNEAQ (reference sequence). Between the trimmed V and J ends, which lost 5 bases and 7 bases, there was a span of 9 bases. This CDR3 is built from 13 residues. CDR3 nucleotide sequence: TGTGCCAGCAGCCCGGCGGTAAATTCACCCCTCCACTTT. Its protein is CASSPAVNSPLHF.

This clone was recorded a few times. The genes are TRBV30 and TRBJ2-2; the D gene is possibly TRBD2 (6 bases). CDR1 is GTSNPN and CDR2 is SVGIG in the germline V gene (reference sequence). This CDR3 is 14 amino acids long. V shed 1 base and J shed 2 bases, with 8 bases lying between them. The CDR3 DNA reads TGTGCCTGGAGTGCGCGGGGAAACACCGGGGAGCTGTTTTTT. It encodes CAWSARGNTGELFF.

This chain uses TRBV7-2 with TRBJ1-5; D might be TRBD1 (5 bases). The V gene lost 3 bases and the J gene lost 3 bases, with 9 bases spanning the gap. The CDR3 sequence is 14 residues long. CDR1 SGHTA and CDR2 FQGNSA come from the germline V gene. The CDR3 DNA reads TGTGCCAGCAGCTTTGGCAGGGACAATCAGCCCCAGCATTTT. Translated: CASSFGRDNQPQHF.

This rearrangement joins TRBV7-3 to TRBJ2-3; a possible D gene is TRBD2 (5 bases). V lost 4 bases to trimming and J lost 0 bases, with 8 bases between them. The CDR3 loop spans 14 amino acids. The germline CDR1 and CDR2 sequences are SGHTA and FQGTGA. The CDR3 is CASSSGISTDTQYF. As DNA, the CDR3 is TGTGCCAGCAGCTCCGGGATTAGCACAGATACGCAGTATTTT.

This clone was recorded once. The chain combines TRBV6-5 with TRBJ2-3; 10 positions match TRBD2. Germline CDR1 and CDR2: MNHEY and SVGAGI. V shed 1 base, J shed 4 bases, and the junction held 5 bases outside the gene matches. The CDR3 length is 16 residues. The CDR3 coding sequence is TGTGCCAGCAGTTACTTTCCTAGCGGGGGATCAGATACGCAGTATTTT. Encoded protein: CASSYFPSGGSDTQYF.

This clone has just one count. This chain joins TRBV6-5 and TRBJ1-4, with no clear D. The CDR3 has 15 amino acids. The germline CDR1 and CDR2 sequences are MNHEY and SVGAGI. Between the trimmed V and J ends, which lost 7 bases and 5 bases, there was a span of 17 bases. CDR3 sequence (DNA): TGTGCCAGCACACAGAGGAGGACTTTAAATGAAAAACTGTTTTTT. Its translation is CASTQRRTLNEKLFF.

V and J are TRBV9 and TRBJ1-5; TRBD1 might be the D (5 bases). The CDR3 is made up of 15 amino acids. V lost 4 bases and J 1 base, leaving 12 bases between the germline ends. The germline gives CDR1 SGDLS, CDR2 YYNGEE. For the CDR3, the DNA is TGTGCCAGCAGCAAGCGGGGGGACAGCAATCAGCCCCAGCATTTT. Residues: CASSKRGDSNQPQHF. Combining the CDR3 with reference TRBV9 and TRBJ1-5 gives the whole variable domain DSGVTQTPKHLITATGQRVTLRCSPRSGDLSVYWYQQSLDQGLQFLIQYYNGEERAKGNILERFSAQQFPDLHSELNLSSLELGDSALYFCASSKRGDSNQPQHFGDGTRLSIL.

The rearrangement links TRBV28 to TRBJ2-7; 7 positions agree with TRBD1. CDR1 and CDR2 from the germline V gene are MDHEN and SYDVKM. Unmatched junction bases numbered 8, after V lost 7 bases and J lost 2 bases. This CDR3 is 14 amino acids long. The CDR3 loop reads CASNSGGNPYEQYF. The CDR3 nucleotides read TGTGCCAGCAACTCAGGGGGTAATCCCTACGAGCAGTACTTC.

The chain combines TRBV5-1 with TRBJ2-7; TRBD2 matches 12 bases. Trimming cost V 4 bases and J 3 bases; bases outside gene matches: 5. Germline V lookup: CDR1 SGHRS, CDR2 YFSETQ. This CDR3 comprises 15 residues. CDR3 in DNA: TGCGCCAGCAGCCAGCCGGGACTAGCGGGCTACGAGCAGTACTTC. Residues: CASSQPGLAGYEQYF.